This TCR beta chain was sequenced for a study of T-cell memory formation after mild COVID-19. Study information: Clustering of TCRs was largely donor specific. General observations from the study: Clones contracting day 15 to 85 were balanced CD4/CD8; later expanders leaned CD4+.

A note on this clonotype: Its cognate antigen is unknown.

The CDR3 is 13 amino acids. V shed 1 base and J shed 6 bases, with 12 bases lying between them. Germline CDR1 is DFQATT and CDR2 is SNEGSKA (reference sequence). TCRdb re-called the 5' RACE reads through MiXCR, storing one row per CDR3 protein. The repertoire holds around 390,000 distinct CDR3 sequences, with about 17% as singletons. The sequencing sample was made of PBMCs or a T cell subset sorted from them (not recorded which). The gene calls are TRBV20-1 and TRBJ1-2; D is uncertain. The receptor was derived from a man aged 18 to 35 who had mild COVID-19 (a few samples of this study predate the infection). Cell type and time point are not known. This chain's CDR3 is CSARGGGVDGYTF. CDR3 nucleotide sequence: TGCAGTGCTAGAGGTGGCGGGGTCGATGGCTACACCTTC.